A selection of T cell receptor beta chains follows, all from one sample in a study of T cell responses to AZD1222 COVID-19 vaccine. Clones were sequenced by immunoSEQ multiplex PCR, and TCRdb holds only the in-frame ones, with some missing. The table includes approximately 180,000 clones, about 90% detected once. The starting material was peripheral blood, obtained on day 0 of AZD1222 vaccination. The receptors derive from an adult in good health. Each CDR3 is given with its conserved first and last residue. Expanded clones get a size class; other rows say once, few or many, or leave the size out.

j_gene | abundance | v_gene | CDR3aa
TRBJ1-6 | - | TRBV4-1 | CASSQEADLNSPLHF
TRBJ2-2 | - | TRBV3-1/TRBV3-2 | CASSMGPGELFF
TRBJ1-2 | - | TRBV16 | CASSQRTAYGYTF
TRBJ1-4 | - | TRBV18 | CASSPPTRSANEKLFF
TRBJ1-5 | - | TRBV11-2 | CASSSGQPQHF
TRBJ1-1 | - | TRBV10-3 | CAISTVREVSTEAFF
TRBJ1-2 | - | TRBV18 | CASSPGQNYGYTF
TRBJ2-1 | - | TRBV30 | CAWIPAHLNNEQFF
TRBJ1-5 | - | TRBV27 | CASSLGRDQPQHF
TRBJ2-5 | - | TRBV12-3/TRBV12-4 | CASSLTGPGTQYF
TRBJ1-1 | - | TRBV7-8 | CASSFEKRGVWNTEAFF
TRBJ1-5 | - | TRBV5-4 | CASSLSGAGQPQHF
TRBJ1-1 | - | TRBV27 | CASSYDRLNTEAFF
TRBJ2-7 | - | TRBV11-2 | CASSLARGYVQKYF
TRBJ2-1 | - | TRBV7-2 | CASSLISSGGALAHEQFF
TRBJ1-5 | - | TRBV24-1 | CATSGQWGNQPQHF
TRBJ1-5 | - | TRBV28 | CASSLGTAYSNQPQHF
TRBJ2-3 | - | TRBV7-6 | CASSPWIGAVDTQYF
TRBJ2-2 | - | TRBV5-1 | CASSPMEGRGTGELFF
TRBJ2-5 | few | TRBV5-1 | CASSLGSGPGETQYF
TRBJ2-1 | - | TRBV5-4 | CASSLARGGWNEQFF
TRBJ2-5 | - | TRBV12-3/TRBV12-4 | CASSQGAETQYF
TRBJ1-1 | once | TRBV7-2 | CASSPRTLNTEAFF
TRBJ2-6 | once | TRBV3-1/TRBV3-2 | CASSQGRPGANVLTF
TRBJ1-1 | - | TRBV5-1 | CASSLAQVNTEAFF
TRBJ1-2 | - | TRBV20-1 | CSASLPGEDGYTF
TRBJ1-5 | - | TRBV12-2 | CASRPSPGHLKSNQPQHF
TRBJ2-7 | - | TRBV2 | CASSVTPASYEQYF
TRBJ2-3 | - | TRBV5-1 | CASSPLSGGGTDTQYF
TRBJ2-7 | - | TRBV21-1 | CASSFYLVGLPYEQYF
TRBJ2-3 | - | TRBV18 | CASSPPQPDTQYF
TRBJ2-1 | - | TRBV6-4 | CASSDSLAGYNEQFF
TRBJ1-1 | - | TRBV5-1 | CASSFNSENTEAFF
TRBJ1-2 | - | TRBV6-5 | CASSLPGGHGYTF
TRBJ2-1 | - | TRBV3-1/TRBV3-2 | CASSHHRGQGGEQFF
TRBJ1-6 | - | TRBV5-4 | CASSLVGRGVDNSPLHF
TRBJ1-1 | - | TRBV2 | CATAPGGVSEAFF
TRBJ2-7 | - | TRBV4-2 | CASSLSGGPSDEQYF
TRBJ1-6 | - | TRBV2 | CASIGDSKNSPLHF
TRBJ1-2 | - | TRBV5-1 | CASSLEGQGAQAYGYTF
TRBJ2-2 | - | TRBV6-2/TRBV6-3 | CASSYTQPGQGSTGELFF
TRBJ2-1 | - | TRBV23-1 | CASSRLFRDRAPNEQFF
TRBJ2-5 | - | TRBV5-5 | CASSSGDFQETQYF
TRBJ2-1 | - | TRBV6-5 | CASTEGASYNEQFF
TRBJ1-6 | - | TRBV30 | CAWRDPGLAISSYNSPLHF
TRBJ2-7 | few | TRBV5-8 | CASVLVVTVYLSYEQYF
TRBJ1-3 | few | TRBV3-1/TRBV3-2 | CASSGRSQGRGNTIYF
TRBJ1-6 | - | TRBV5-1 | CASSFVQGANSPLHF
TRBJ2-3 | - | TRBV5-1 | CASSTELTDTQYF
TRBJ2-1 | - | TRBV7-3 | CASSLSPSSYNEQFF
TRBJ1-3 | - | TRBV25-1 | CASSPQRQGPSGNTIYF
TRBJ2-7 | - | TRBV6-5 | CASSADRGKYYEQYF
TRBJ2-1 | - | TRBV7-6 | CASSSTSGGTNEQFF
TRBJ1-5 | - | TRBV6-5 | CASNRGDWEPQHF
TRBJ2-1 | - | TRBV5-1 | CASSYTFNNEQFF
TRBJ1-5 | - | TRBV12-3/TRBV12-4 | CASRPDRGQPQHF
TRBJ1-2 | - | TRBV28 | CASSSAPIPGASGYTF